Below, 24 T cell receptor beta chains from the same sample are listed, as sequenced in a study of Ad26.COV2.S vaccination and SARS-CoV-2 variants. The assay was immunoSEQ multiplex PCR, and TCRdb's table has in-frame clones only and misses some. The sample carries about 320,000 clones, roughly 90% recorded once. Regarding treatment: around 19 received Ad26.COV2.S at low or high dose, single or two shots; about 5 received placebo; per-sample allocation not given. Collection of samples fell on day 63 after the first vaccine or placebo injection. The source was peripheral blood, collected in a trial of Ad26.COV2.S vaccine versus placebo. The origin of the receptors is a person aged 18-65 years who received the Ad26.COV2.S COVID-19 vaccine or a placebo.

The rearrangement joins TRBV20-1 to TRBJ2-3, with 7 bases matching TRBD2. Germline V CDR1 and CDR2: DFQATT, SNEGSKA (reference sequence). The CDR3 extends over 21 amino acids. V shed 3 bases and J 0 bases; nucleotides not matched to a gene: 24. For the CDR3, the DNA is TGCAGTGCTAGTGGACAAGAAGATGGGATCGGGCGGGAGACTAGCACAGATACGCAGTATTTT. Its translation: CSASGQEDGIGRETSTDTQYF.

V gene TRBV7-2 combines with J gene TRBJ1-4, with 9 positions matching TRBD1. Germline trimming cut 5 bases from V and 8 bases from J; bases unmatched to any gene: 6. Germline assignment: CDR1 SGHTA and CDR2 FQGNSA. The CDR3 consists of 14 residues. CDR3 sequence: CASSPPGTGEKLFF. The DNA of the CDR3 is TGTGCCAGCAGCCCGCCTGGGACAGGGGAAAAACTGTTTTTT.

The V gene is TRBV7-8, the J gene TRBJ1-1, with a possible D match to TRBD1 (5 bases). Trimming took off 4 bases at V and 8 bases at J, with 14 bases between the two ends. Germline assignment: CDR1 SGHVS and CDR2 FQNEAQ. CDR3 length: 13 residues. The DNA of the CDR3 is TGTGCCAGCAGCTCCCAATCAGGACAAGAAGCTTTCTTT. This translates into CASSSQSGQEAFF.

V usage is TRBV2 and J usage is TRBJ2-5, with D possibly TRBD2 on 6 matching bases. CDR1 SNHLY and CDR2 FYNNEI come from the germline V gene. V lost 9 bases and J lost 5, with 19 bases in between. The CDR3 is 14 amino acids. The CDR3 protein is CARYRDFGSETQYF. DNA for the CDR3: TGTGCCAGGTACCGGGACTTCGGGTCGGAGACCCAGTACTTC.

V usage is TRBV7-6 and J usage is TRBJ2-5; the D is unclear. The V end lost 2 bases, the J end lost 5 bases, and 24 bases lay between the germline ends. This CDR3 comprises 18 residues. The germline gives CDR1 SGHVS, CDR2 FNYEAQ. The CDR3 DNA follows: TGTGCCAGCAGCTTAATGCTTTTCCGCGGTTCCCGGTGGGAGACCCAGTACTTC. Its protein is CASSLMLFRGSRWETQYF.

This rearrangement joins TRBV9 to TRBJ2-3; D gene uncertain. There are 14 residues in the CDR3. The germline gives CDR1 SGDLS, CDR2 YYNGEE. V lost 0 bases and J 5 bases, leaving 10 bases between the germline ends. Written as DNA, the CDR3 is TGTGCCAGCAGCGTAGCTTTGGGAATAGATACGCAGTATTTT. Its translation: CASSVALGIDTQYF.

The chain is built from TRBV29-1 and TRBJ1-3, with D possibly TRBD1 on 6 matching bases. This CDR3 has 14 residues. Germline lookup yields CDR1 SQVTM and CDR2 ANQGSEA. The V end lost 0 bases, the J end lost 1 base, and 7 bases lay between the germline ends. This CDR3 is CSVEERGSGNTIYF. In DNA, the CDR3 is TGCAGCGTTGAAGAGAGGGGGTCTGGAAACACCATATATTTT.

A remark on this clone: The same CDR3 can be traced to other DNA sequences in this sample. The CDR3, as DNA: TGTGCCAGCAGCGTAGCGACTAGCGGGGAACAAGAGACCCAGTACTTC. Encoded protein: CASSVATSGEQETQYF. The V and J genes are TRBV9 and TRBJ2-5, with 11 bases fitting TRBD2. Germline CDR1 SGDLS, CDR2 YYNGEE. J was trimmed by 2 bases and V by 0 bases; bases with no gene match: 3. This CDR3 comprises 16 residues.

V usage is TRBV10-3 and J usage is TRBJ2-1; D is undetermined. The CDR3 totals 12 residues. CDR1 is ENHRY, CDR2 SYGVKD, per germline. V was pared by 6 bases and J by 4 bases, with 7 bases between. The CDR3 loop is CAIRGLYNEQFF. CDR3 in DNA: TGTGCCATCAGGGGCCTTTACAATGAGCAGTTCTTC.

The sample holds one count of this clone. This rearrangement joins TRBV4-1 to TRBJ1-1, with D perhaps TRBD1 (6 bases). The germline V and J ends were trimmed by 4 bases and 0 bases, with 15 bases remaining between them. This CDR3 is built from 16 residues. CDR1 is MGHRA, CDR2 YSYEKL, per germline. The CDR3 sequence is CASSPGTSLMNTEAFF. CDR3 in DNA: TGCGCCAGCAGCCCCGGGACAAGCCTCATGAACACTGAAGCTTTCTTT.

The chain uses TRBV15 and TRBJ2-3; 9 bases fit TRBD2. The germline V gene encodes CDR1 LNHNV and CDR2 YYDKDF (reference sequence). This CDR3 is built from 14 residues. J lost 4 bases, V lost 8 bases, and 7 bases had no gene match. CDR3 coding DNA: TGTGCCACCGTGGAGCGGGAGGTTCCAGATACGCAGTATTTT. Translated: CATVEREVPDTQYF.

The chain combines TRBV5-8 with TRBJ2-3, with 14 bases lining up with TRBD2. CDR1 and CDR2 (germline): SGHTS, YDEGEE. Trimming at V came to 0 bases and at J to 0 bases, leaving 6 bases not matched to a gene. The CDR3 totals 19 residues. CDR3 nucleotide sequence: TGTGCCAGCAGCTTGGGCCGACTAGCGGGGGGGCCGAGCACAGATACGCAGTATTTT. Amino acid sequence: CASSLGRLAGGPSTDTQYF.

This rearrangement joins TRBV11-3 to TRBJ2-2; no definite D call. V lost 3 bases to trimming and J lost 7 bases, with 6 bases between them. Germline CDR1 is SGHNT and CDR2 is YENEEA. CDR3 length: 12 residues. CDR3 loop: CASSFTVGELFF. The CDR3 region has the DNA TGTGCCAGCAGCTTTACGGTCGGGGAGCTGTTTTTT.

This clone occurred a few times. This chain joins TRBV29-1 and TRBJ1-2; D is unclear. Germline V gene data show CDR1 as SQVTM and CDR2 as ANQGSEA. V was clipped by 3 bases and J by 5 bases, with 10 bases between them. CDR3 length: 12 residues. As DNA, the CDR3 is TGCAGCGTTGAGGTCCAGGCTTATGGCTACACCTTC. As protein: CSVEVQAYGYTF.

The chain links TRBV6-5 to TRBJ1-1, with 7 nucleotides matching TRBD1. This CDR3 is 16 amino acids long. V was clipped by 2 bases and J by 1 base; unmatched bases: 7. Germline V gives CDR1 MNHEY, CDR2 SVGAGI. In DNA, the CDR3 is TGTGCCAGCAGTTACAGTCGACAGGGAGGGAACACTGAAGCTTTCTTT. Protein sequence: CASSYSRQGGNTEAFF.

The V call is TRBV6-5, the J call TRBJ1-3, with 7 bases aligning to TRBD1. This CDR3 region has 15 residues. CDR1 is MNHEY, CDR2 SVGAGI, per germline. Trimming took 6 bases from V and 0 from J; bases not matched to a gene: 5. CDR3 nucleotides: TGTGCCAGCAGCATTGACAGGGACTCTGGAAACACCATATATTTT. This codes for CASSIDRDSGNTIYF.

The rearrangement uses TRBV12-2 and TRBJ2-1. TRBV12-2 is designated a pseudogene. CDR3 length equals 16 residues. The CDR3 region has the DNA TGTGCAAGTCGCTTAGCAGAGGCTAGGGTGTGCAATGAGCAGTTCTTC. Translated: CASRLAEARVCNEQFF.

The rearrangement joins TRBV19 to TRBJ1-5; 10 bases fit TRBD1. Trimming at V came to 0 bases and at J to 5 bases, leaving 4 bases not matched to a gene. Germline V gives CDR1 LNHDA, CDR2 SQIVND (reference sequence). The CDR3 is made up of 16 amino acids. The CDR3: CASSIEGDRGHQPQHF. As DNA, the CDR3 is TGTGCCAGTAGTATAGAGGGGGACAGGGGACATCAGCCCCAGCATTTT. Using reference TRBV19 and TRBJ1-5 for the parts outside the CDR3, the full variable domain is DGGITQSPKYLFRKEGQNVTLSCEQNLNHDAMYWYRQDPGQGLRLIYYSQIVNDFQKGDIAEGYSVSREKKESFPLTVTSAQKNPTAFYLCASSIEGDRGHQPQHFGDGTRLSIL.

The gene calls are TRBV18 and TRBJ1-2, with D unclear. The CDR3 totals 13 residues. The germline V and J ends were trimmed by 3 bases and 7 bases, with 12 bases remaining between them. Germline assignment: CDR1 KGHSH and CDR2 LQKENI. CDR3 sequence reads: CASSPLVEGGYTF. The CDR3 nucleotides are TGTGCCAGCTCACCGCTAGTGGAGGGTGGCTACACCTTC. Variable domain in full (rest from reference TRBV18 and TRBJ1-2): NAGVMQNPRHLVRRRGQEARLRCSPMKGHSHVYWYRQLPEEGLKFMVYLQKENIIDESGMPKERFSAEFPKEGPSILRIQQVVRGDSAAYFCASSPLVEGGYTFGSGTRLTVV.

V and J are TRBV5-6 and TRBJ1-6; no reliable D call. Germline CDR1 SGHDT, CDR2 YYEEEE. The V end lost 1 base, the J end lost 9 bases, and 8 bases lay between the germline ends. The CDR3 runs to 13 residues. The CDR3 DNA sequence: TGTGCCAGCAGCTTGCCTCGGTCTTCACCCCTCCACTTT. This translates into CASSLPRSSPLHF.

This chain joins TRBV4-1 and TRBJ1-2; 9 nucleotides line up with TRBD1. CDR3 length equals 14 residues. Per the germline V gene, CDR1 is MGHRA and CDR2 is YSYEKL. Germline trimming cut 1 base from V and 5 bases from J; bases unmatched to any gene: 2. CDR3 sequence: CASSQVDRGYGYTF. In DNA form, the CDR3 reads TGCGCCAGCAGCCAAGTGGACAGGGGTTATGGCTACACCTTC.

V usage is TRBV25-1 and J usage is TRBJ1-1; no firm D call. Between the trimmed V and J ends, which lost 7 bases and 6 bases, there was a span of 12 bases. Germline V lookup: CDR1 MGHDK, CDR2 SYGVNS. The CDR3 is 12 residues long. CDR3 sequence (DNA): TGTGCCAGCACCGTAGATTACGCTGAAGCTTTCTTT. Translating gives CASTVDYAEAFF.

The rearrangement links TRBV7-6 to TRBJ1-1; D gene unclear. The germline V and J ends were trimmed by 1 base and 2 bases, with 2 bases remaining between them. The CDR3 has 12 residues. Germline V gene data show CDR1 as SGHVS and CDR2 as FNYEAQ. In DNA form, the CDR3 reads TGTGCCAGCAGCTTAGTCAACACTGAAGCTTTCTTT. It is translated as CASSLVNTEAFF.

In this sample, this clone turned up a few times. V gene TRBV29-1 combines with J gene TRBJ1-1; D gene ambiguous. Between the trimmed V and J ends, which lost 7 bases and 6 bases, there was a span of 12 bases. This CDR3 has 11 residues. Germline loops: CDR1 SQVTM, CDR2 ANQGSEA. CDR3 DNA: TGCAGCGGCGAGGACGGTCCTGAAGCTTTCTTT. Encoded protein: CSGEDGPEAFF.